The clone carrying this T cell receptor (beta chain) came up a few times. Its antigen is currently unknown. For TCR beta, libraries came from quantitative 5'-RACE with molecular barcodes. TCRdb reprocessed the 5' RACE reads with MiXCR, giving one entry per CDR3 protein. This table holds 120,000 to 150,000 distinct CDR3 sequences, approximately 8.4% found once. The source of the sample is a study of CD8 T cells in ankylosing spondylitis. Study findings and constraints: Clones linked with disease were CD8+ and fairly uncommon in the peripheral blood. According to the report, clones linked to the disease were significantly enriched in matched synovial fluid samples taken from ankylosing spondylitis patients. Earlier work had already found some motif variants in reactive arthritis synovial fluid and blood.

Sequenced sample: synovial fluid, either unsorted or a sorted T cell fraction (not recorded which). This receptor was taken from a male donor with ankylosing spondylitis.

DNA of the CDR3: TGTGCCAGCAACTTTTATAGCAATCAGCCCCAGCATTTT. Its translation: CASNFYSNQPQHF. The rearrangement links TRBV7-2 to TRBJ1-5; D uncertain. The germline CDR1 and CDR2 sequences are SGHTA and FQGNSA. The CDR3 is 13 amino acids. V was shortened by 7 bases and J by 0 bases, with 7 bases between the two germline ends.